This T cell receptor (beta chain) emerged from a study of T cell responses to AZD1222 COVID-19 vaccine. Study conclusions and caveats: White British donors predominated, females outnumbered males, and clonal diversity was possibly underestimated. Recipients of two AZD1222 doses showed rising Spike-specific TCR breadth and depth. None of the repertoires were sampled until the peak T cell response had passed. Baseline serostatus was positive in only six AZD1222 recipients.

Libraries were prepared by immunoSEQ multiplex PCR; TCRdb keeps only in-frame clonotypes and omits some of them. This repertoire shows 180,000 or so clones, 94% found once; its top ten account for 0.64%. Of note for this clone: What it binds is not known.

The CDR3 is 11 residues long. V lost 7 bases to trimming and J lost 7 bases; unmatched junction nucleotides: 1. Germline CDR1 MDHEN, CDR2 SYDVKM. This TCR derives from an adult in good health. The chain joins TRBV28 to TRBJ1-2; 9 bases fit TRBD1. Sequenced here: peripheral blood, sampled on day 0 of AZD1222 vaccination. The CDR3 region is CASNRGLGYTF. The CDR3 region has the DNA TGTGCCAGCAACAGGGGGCTTGGCTACACCTTC.